A single sample gave rise to the 2 T cell receptor beta chains below, sequenced in a study of cytomegalovirus exposure and HLA in healthy donors. 60 Vbeta and 13 Jbeta primers were used in PCR. Sequencing was performed with immunoSEQ multiplex PCR; in TCRdb, only in-frame clones are kept and a portion is missing. The table has some 90,000 clones, more than 65% seen once; the top ten hold around 10%. The specimen sequenced was PBMCs. These receptors were taken from a human donor in good health.

V gene TRBV7-6 combines with J gene TRBJ2-5; 8 bases match TRBD2. CDR3 length: 12 amino acids. V shed 7 bases and J 7 bases; nucleotides not matched to a gene: 5. Per germline, CDR1 SGHVS and CDR2 FNYEAQ. The CDR3 protein is CASTSLAGTQYF. The CDR3 bases are TGTGCCAGCACCTCCCTAGCGGGGACCCAGTACTTC.

The chain combines TRBV15 with TRBJ1-6, with TRBD1 matching 7 bases. With 4 bases clipped from V and 8 bases from J, the junction kept 8 bases outside the gene matches. The CDR3 consists of 15 residues. The germline gives CDR1 LNHNV, CDR2 YYDKDF (reference sequence). The CDR3 DNA reads TGTGCCACCAGCAAGCCAAGGGACAGCTATTCACCCCTCCACTTT. This translates into CATSKPRDSYSPLHF.